This passage covers 3 T cell receptor beta chains from one sample sequenced in a study of graft-versus-host responses after intestinal transplantation. TCRdb's table, derived via immunoSEQ multiplex PCR, lists solely in-frame clones and lacks some. This sample carries roughly 69,000 clones, more than 85% of them seen once, and the ten largest clones take 1.7%. Their antigens are not known. The sample consisted of unstimulated CD8+ T cells sorted from spleen or lymph node cells, taken before transplant. The receptors stem from a human donor who was the organ donor for an intestinal transplant.

The chain couples TRBV4-3 to TRBJ2-2, with TRBD1 as a possible D gene (6 bases). V lost 4 bases and J 3 bases, leaving 18 bases between the germline ends. The CDR3 extends over 17 amino acids. Germline V lookup: CDR1 LGHNA, CDR2 YSLEER. The CDR3 DNA reads TGCGCCAGCAGCCGAGTACCCCGGGACACCCACACCGGGGAGCTGTTTTTT. Translation: CASSRVPRDTHTGELFF.

This chain links TRBV15 with TRBJ2-3; D unclear. This CDR3 has 12 residues. Trimming cost V 4 bases and J 2 bases, with 4 bases left between them. CDR1 is LNHNV, CDR2 YYDKDF, per germline (reference sequence). The CDR3 bases are TGTGCCACCAGCACCGTCACAGATACGCAGTATTTT. Residues: CATSTVTDTQYF.

This chain links TRBV19 with TRBJ1-5, with D unresolved. CDR3 length equals 12 residues. The V end was cut by 5 bases, the J end by 3 bases, with 5 bases between. From germline, CDR1 is LNHDA and CDR2 SQIVND (reference sequence). The DNA of the CDR3 is TGTGCCAGTAGTCCCCTCAATCAGCCCCAGCATTTT. This translates into CASSPLNQPQHF. Based on the CDR3 plus reference TRBV19 and TRBJ1-5, the full variable domain is DGGITQSPKYLFRKEGQNVTLSCEQNLNHDAMYWYRQDPGQGLRLIYYSQIVNDFQKGDIAEGYSVSREKKESFPLTVTSAQKNPTAFYLCASSPLNQPQHFGDGTRLSIL.